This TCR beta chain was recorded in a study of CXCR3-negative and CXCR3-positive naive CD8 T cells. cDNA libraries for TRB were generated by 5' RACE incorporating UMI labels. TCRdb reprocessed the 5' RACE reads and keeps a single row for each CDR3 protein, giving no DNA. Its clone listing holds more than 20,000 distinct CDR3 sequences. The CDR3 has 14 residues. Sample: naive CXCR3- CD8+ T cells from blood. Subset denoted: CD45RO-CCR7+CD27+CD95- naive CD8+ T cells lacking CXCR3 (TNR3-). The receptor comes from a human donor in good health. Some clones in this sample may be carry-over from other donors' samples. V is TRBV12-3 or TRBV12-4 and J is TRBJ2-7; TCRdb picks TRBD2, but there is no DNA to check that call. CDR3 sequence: CASSHPPTDYEQYF.